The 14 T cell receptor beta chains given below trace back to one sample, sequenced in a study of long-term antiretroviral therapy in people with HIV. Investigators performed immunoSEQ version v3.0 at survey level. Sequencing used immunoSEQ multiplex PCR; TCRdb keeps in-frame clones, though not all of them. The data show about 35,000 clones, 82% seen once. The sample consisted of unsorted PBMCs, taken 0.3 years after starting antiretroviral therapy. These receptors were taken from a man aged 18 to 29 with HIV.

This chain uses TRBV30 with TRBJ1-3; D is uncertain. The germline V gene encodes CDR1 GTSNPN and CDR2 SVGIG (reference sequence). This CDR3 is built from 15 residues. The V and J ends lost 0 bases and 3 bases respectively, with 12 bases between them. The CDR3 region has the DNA TGTGCCTGGAGTGTAGTCCGTGGACTTGGAAACACCATATATTTT. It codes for CAWSVVRGLGNTIYF. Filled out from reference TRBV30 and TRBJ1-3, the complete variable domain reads SQTIHQWPATLVQPVGSPLSLECTVEGTSNPNLYWYRQAAGRGLQLLFYSVGIGQISSEVPQNLSASRPQDRQFILSSKKLLLSDSGFYLCAWSVVRGLGNTIYFGEGSWLTVV.

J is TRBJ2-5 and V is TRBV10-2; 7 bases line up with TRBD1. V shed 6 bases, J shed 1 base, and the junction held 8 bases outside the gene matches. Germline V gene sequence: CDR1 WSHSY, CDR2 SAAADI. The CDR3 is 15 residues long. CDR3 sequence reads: CASRAGKGAQETQYF. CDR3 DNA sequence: TGCGCCAGCAGGGCAGGGAAGGGGGCCCAAGAGACCCAGTACTTC.

CDR3 region: CASSPPSGTGDTEAFF. DNA of the CDR3: TGTGCCAGCTCACCACCTTCAGGGACAGGGGACACTGAAGCTTTCTTT. This chain uses TRBV18 with TRBJ1-1; 10 nucleotides align to TRBD1. Germline V gene sequence: CDR1 KGHSH, CDR2 LQKENI. V gave up 0 bases and J gave up 3 bases; unmatched junction bases: 4. This CDR3 contains 16 residues.

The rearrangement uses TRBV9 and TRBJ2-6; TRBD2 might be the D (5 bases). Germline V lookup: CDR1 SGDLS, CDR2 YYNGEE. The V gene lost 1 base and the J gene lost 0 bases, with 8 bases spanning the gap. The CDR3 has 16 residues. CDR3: CASSVTRDSGANVLTF. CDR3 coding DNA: TGTGCCAGCAGCGTAACCCGGGACTCTGGGGCCAACGTCCTGACTTTC. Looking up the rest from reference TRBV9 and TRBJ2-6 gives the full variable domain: DSGVTQTPKHLITATGQRVTLRCSPRSGDLSVYWYQQSLDQGLQFLIQYYNGEERAKGNILERFSAQQFPDLHSELNLSSLELGDSALYFCASSVTRDSGANVLTFGAGSRLTVL.

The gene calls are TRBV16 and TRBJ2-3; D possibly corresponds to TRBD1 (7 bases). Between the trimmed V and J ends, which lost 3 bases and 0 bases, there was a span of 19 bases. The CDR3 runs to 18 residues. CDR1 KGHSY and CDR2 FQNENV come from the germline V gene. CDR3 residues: CASSQEEGAWRSTDTQYF. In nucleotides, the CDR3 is TGTGCCAGCAGCCAGGAGGAGGGGGCTTGGCGAAGCACAGATACGCAGTATTTT.

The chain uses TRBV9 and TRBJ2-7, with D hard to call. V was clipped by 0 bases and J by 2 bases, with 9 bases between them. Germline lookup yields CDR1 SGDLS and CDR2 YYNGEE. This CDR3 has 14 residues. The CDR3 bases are TGTGCCAGCAGCGTAGCCTCTGGTACCTACGAGCAGTACTTC. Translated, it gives CASSVASGTYEQYF. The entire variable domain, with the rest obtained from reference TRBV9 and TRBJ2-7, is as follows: DSGVTQTPKHLITATGQRVTLRCSPRSGDLSVYWYQQSLDQGLQFLIQYYNGEERAKGNILERFSAQQFPDLHSELNLSSLELGDSALYFCASSVASGTYEQYFGPGTRLTVT.

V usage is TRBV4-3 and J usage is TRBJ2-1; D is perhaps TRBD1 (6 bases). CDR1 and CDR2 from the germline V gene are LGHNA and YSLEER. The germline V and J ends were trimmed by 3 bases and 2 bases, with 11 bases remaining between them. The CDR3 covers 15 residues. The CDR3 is CASSHRRGTYNEQFF. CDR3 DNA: TGCGCCAGCAGCCACCGCAGGGGAACCTACAATGAGCAGTTCTTC.

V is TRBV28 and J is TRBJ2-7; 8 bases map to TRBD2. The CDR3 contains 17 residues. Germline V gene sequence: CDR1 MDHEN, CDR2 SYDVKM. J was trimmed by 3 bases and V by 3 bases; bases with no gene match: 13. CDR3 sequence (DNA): TGTGCCAGCAGTTTCCAAACCTGGACTAGCAGCAACTACGAGCAGTACTTC. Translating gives CASSFQTWTSSNYEQYF.

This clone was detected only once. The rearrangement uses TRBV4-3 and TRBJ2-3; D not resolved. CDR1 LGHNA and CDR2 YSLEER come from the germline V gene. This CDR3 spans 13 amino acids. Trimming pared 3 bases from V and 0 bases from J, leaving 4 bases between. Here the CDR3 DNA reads TGCGCCAGCAGCCACCCCAGCACAGATACGCAGTATTTT. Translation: CASSHPSTDTQYF.

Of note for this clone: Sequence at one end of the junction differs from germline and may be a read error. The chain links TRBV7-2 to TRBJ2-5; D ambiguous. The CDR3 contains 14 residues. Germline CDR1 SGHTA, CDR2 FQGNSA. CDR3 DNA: TGTGCCAGCAGTTTGACCCACCGCCAAGGGACCCAGTACTTC. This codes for CASSLTHRQGTQYF.

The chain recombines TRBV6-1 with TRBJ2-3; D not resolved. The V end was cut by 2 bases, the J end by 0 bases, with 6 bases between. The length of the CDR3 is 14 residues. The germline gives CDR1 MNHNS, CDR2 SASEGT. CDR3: CASSEMYSTDTQYF. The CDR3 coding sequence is TGTGCCAGCAGTGAAATGTACAGCACAGATACGCAGTATTTT.

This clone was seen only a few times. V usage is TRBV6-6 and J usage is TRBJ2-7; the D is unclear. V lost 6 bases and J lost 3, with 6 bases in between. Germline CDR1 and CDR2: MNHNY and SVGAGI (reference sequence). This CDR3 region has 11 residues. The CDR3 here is CASSVDYEQYF. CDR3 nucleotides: TGTGCCAGCAGCGTGGACTACGAGCAGTACTTC.

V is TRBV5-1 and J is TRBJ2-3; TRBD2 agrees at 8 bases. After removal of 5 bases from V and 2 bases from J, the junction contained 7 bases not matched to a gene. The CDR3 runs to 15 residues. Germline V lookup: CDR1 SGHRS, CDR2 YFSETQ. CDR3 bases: TGCGCCAGCAGTGCCGGGACTAGAATCACAGATACGCAGTATTTT. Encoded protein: CASSAGTRITDTQYF. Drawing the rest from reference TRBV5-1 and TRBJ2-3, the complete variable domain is KAGVTQTPRYLIKTRGQQVTLSCSPISGHRSVSWYQQTPGQGLQFLFEYFSETQRNKGNFPGRFSGRQFSNSRSEMNVSTLELGDSALYLCASSAGTRITDTQYFGPGTRLTVL.

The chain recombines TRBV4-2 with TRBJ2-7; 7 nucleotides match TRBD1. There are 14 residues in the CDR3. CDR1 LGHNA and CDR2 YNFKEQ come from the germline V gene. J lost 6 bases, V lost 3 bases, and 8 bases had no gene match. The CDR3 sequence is CASSQALGTVEQYF. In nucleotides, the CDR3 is TGTGCCAGCAGCCAGGCACTCGGGACAGTCGAGCAGTACTTC.